The 23 T cell receptor beta chains given below trace back to one sample, sequenced in a study of OX40 agonist ivuxolimab in advanced cancers. The method was immunoSEQ multiplex PCR; TCRdb's version includes in-frame clones alone and lacks a portion of them. This table has 25,000 to 30,000 clones, around 80% appearing once. Specimen: CD4+ or CD8+ T cells sorted from blood, collected in a trial of the OX40 agonist ivuxolimab. The receptors were gathered from an adult with an advanced solid tumor such as melanoma, head and neck, liver or kidney cancer.

The gene calls are TRBV6-6 and TRBJ2-1; D perhaps matches TRBD2 (5 bases). The CDR3 covers 16 residues. Germline assignment: CDR1 MNHNY and CDR2 SVGAGI (reference sequence). V shed 0 bases and J shed 5 bases, with 14 bases lying between them. CDR3 protein: CASSYSRAPPNNEQFF. In DNA, the CDR3 is TGTGCCAGCAGTTACTCGCGGGCTCCCCCTAACAATGAGCAGTTCTTC.

The rearrangement links TRBV10-3 to TRBJ2-7; TRBD1 matches at 9 bases. The junction had 8 bases not matched to a gene; V was cut back by 7 bases and J by 4 bases. Germline V CDR1 and CDR2: ENHRY, SYGVKD. The CDR3 has 14 amino acids. This chain's CDR3 is CAITETGGHYEQYF. The CDR3 bases are TGTGCCATCACCGAGACAGGGGGGCATTACGAGCAGTACTTC.

This sequence joins TRBV9 and TRBJ1-1; 7 bases are a match to TRBD1. CDR3 length: 15 amino acids. The V gene's germline CDR1 is SGDLS and CDR2 YYNGEE. V shed 0 bases and J 0 bases; nucleotides not matched to a gene: 2. CDR3 sequence: CASSVEGAMNTEAFF. The DNA of the CDR3 is TGTGCCAGCAGCGTAGAGGGGGCTATGAACACTGAAGCTTTCTTT.

The V and J genes are TRBV9 and TRBJ1-6, with D perhaps matching TRBD1 (6 bases). Germline V gene data show CDR1 as SGDLS and CDR2 as YYNGEE. The CDR3 has 15 amino acids. V lost 3 bases, J lost 4 bases, and 11 bases lay in between. The CDR3 region is CASSAYRDYNSPLHF. The CDR3 nucleotides read TGTGCCAGCAGCGCTTACAGGGATTATAATTCACCCCTCCACTTT.

J is TRBJ2-3 and V is TRBV7-2; 11 nucleotides line up with TRBD2. Germline V gene data show CDR1 as SGHTA and CDR2 as FQGNSA. The trim removed 7 bases at V and 5 bases at J, leaving 8 bases unmatched. The CDR3 runs 15 residues. The CDR3 is CASTHSGGAGDTQYF. Here the CDR3 DNA reads TGTGCCAGCACCCATAGCGGGGGGGCTGGAGATACGCAGTATTTT.

The chain couples TRBV15 to TRBJ2-5; no reliable D call. Germline V lookup: CDR1 LNHNV, CDR2 YYDKDF (reference sequence). Trimming shortened V by 0 bases and J by 5 bases, and 7 bases separated the two germline ends. CDR3 length equals 13 residues. CDR3 sequence reads: CATSRDDWETQYF. DNA of the CDR3: TGTGCCACCAGCAGAGATGACTGGGAGACCCAGTACTTC.

CDR3 nucleotides: TGTGCCAGTAGCACGGGAATGCGGACCTACACCTTC. Its translation is CASSTGMRTYTF. The gene calls are TRBV19 and TRBJ1-2; D remains ambiguous. This CDR3 region has 12 residues. The V gene lost 6 bases and the J gene lost 10 bases, with 15 bases spanning the gap. The germline gives CDR1 LNHDA, CDR2 SQIVND (reference sequence).

This chain connects TRBV7-9 to TRBJ2-5, with 7 nucleotides matching TRBD2. The CDR3 runs 15 residues. Germline CDR1 and CDR2: SEHNR and FQNEAQ (reference sequence). Germline trimming cut 4 bases from V and 2 bases from J; bases unmatched to any gene: 7. CDR3 nucleotides: TGTGCCAGCAGCTCGATGACTAGCCAGCAAGAGACCCAGTACTTC. Residues: CASSSMTSQQETQYF.

In this sample, this clone turned up a few times. This sequence joins TRBV7-8 and TRBJ2-7; tentative D call: TRBD2 (5 bases). With 5 bases removed from V and 3 bases from J, the gap between germline ends came to 14 bases. CDR1 and CDR2 from the germline V gene are SGHVS and FQNEAQ. The CDR3 totals 14 residues. The chain's CDR3 is CASSPEDGYYEQYF. For the CDR3, the DNA is TGTGCCAGCAGCCCGGAGGACGGATACTACGAGCAGTACTTC.

The chain recombines TRBV18 with TRBJ2-6, with 9 bases fitting TRBD1. Trimming removed 5 bases from V and 2 bases from J; junction bases left unmatched: 7. The V gene's germline CDR1 is KGHSH and CDR2 LQKENI. The CDR3 sequence is 17 residues long. The CDR3 reads CASSAIQGAPGANVLTF. The CDR3 region has the DNA TGTGCCAGCTCAGCGATACAGGGGGCGCCTGGGGCCAACGTCCTGACTTTC.

This clone appeared a few times. The chain uses TRBV9 and TRBJ2-3, with 11 bases matching TRBD2. The germline V gene has CDR1 SGDLS and CDR2 YYNGEE. V shed 4 bases and J 5 bases; nucleotides not matched to a gene: 15. This CDR3 spans 18 amino acids. The CDR3 loop reads CASSTRHEGTSGKDTQYF. In nucleotides, the CDR3 is TGTGCCAGCAGCACCCGACACGAGGGGACTAGCGGAAAAGATACGCAGTATTTT.

This rearrangement joins TRBV4-3 to TRBJ1-2; no reliable D call. The CDR3 contains 16 residues. Germline V lookup: CDR1 LGHNA, CDR2 YSLEER. Trimming left V 0 bases short and J 4 bases short, with 15 bases between. The CDR3 DNA follows: TGCGCCAGCAGCCAAGATATAGGCTATGAGGGCTATGGCTACACCTTC. This gives the protein CASSQDIGYEGYGYTF.

The J gene is TRBJ1-1, the V gene TRBV7-2; TRBD1 matches 7 bases. Per germline, CDR1 SGHTA and CDR2 FQGNSA. This CDR3 has 16 residues. Germline trimming cut 2 bases from V and 1 base from J; bases unmatched to any gene: 7. The CDR3 DNA reads as TGTGCCAGCAGCTTACCCCGGGACAGCCCGAACACTGAAGCTTTCTTT. Encoded protein: CASSLPRDSPNTEAFF.

The rearrangement uses TRBV5-1 and TRBJ2-3; 10 bases are shared with TRBD2. Germline V CDR1 and CDR2: SGHRS, YFSETQ. The CDR3 contains 16 residues. Trimming took 2 bases from V and 3 from J; bases not matched to a gene: 6. CDR3 nucleotides: TGCGCCAGCAGCTTAAGCCCTAGCGGGGGTACAGATACGCAGTATTTT. This translates into CASSLSPSGGTDTQYF.

In regard to this clone: Other nucleotide sequences from this sample produce the same CDR3. This chain connects TRBV13 to TRBJ2-3; no clear D. Trimming shortened V by 2 bases and J by 2 bases, and 11 bases separated the two germline ends. Germline lookup yields CDR1 PRHDT and CDR2 FYEKMQ (reference sequence). CDR3 length equals 15 residues. The CDR3 sequence is CASSLQGSSTDTQYF. CDR3 in DNA: TGTGCCAGCAGCTTACAAGGCAGCTCCACAGATACGCAGTATTTT.

The chain employs TRBV5-6 and TRBJ2-5; D ambiguous. CDR1 is SGHDT, CDR2 YYEEEE, per germline. V dropped 2 bases and J dropped 5 bases, with 10 bases sitting between them. The CDR3 loop spans 13 amino acids. CDR3 amino acids: CASSFTSAETQYF. CDR3 sequence (DNA): TGTGCCAGCAGCTTTACATCCGCCGAGACCCAGTACTTC. Complete variable domain (other parts from reference TRBV5-6 and TRBJ2-5): DAGVTQSPTHLIKTRGQQVTLRCSPKSGHDTVSWYQQALGQGPQFIFQYYEEEERQRGNFPDRFSGHQFPNYSSELNVNALLLGDSALYLCASSFTSAETQYFGPGTRLLVL.

The chain combines TRBV4-3 with TRBJ2-5; 7 bases are shared with TRBD2. The germline V gene encodes CDR1 LGHNA and CDR2 YSLEER. J gave up 3 bases and V 0 bases, and 10 bases lay outside the gene matches. The CDR3 is 17 amino acids. The CDR3 region is CASSQDSQSGGKETQYF. CDR3 coding DNA: TGCGCCAGCAGCCAAGATTCCCAATCCGGGGGGAAAGAGACCCAGTACTTC.

This chain links TRBV7-9 with TRBJ1-4, with D unclear. Germline V gene sequence: CDR1 SEHNR, CDR2 FQNEAQ (reference sequence). This CDR3 is built from 17 residues. Trimming removed 2 bases from V and 0 bases from J, with 13 bases in between. CDR3 sequence: CASSLFGQDSTNEKLFF. DNA of the CDR3: TGTGCCAGCAGCTTATTTGGGCAGGACTCAACTAATGAAAAACTGTTTTTT. The variable domain in full, completed from reference TRBV7-9 and TRBJ1-4, reads DTGVSQNPRHKITKRGQNVTFRCDPISEHNRLYWYRQTLGQGPEFLTYFQNEAQLEKSRLLSDRFSAERPKGSFSTLEIQRTEQGDSAMYLCASSLFGQDSTNEKLFFGSGTQLSVL.

The V and J genes are TRBV7-9 and TRBJ1-4, with 8 bases aligning to TRBD1. The CDR3 runs to 14 residues. The V segment lost 1 base and the J segment 8 bases; nucleotides outside the gene matches: 3. Germline CDR1 SEHNR, CDR2 FQNEAQ (reference sequence). The CDR3 sequence is CASSLGDRREKLFF. The DNA of the CDR3 is TGTGCCAGCAGCTTAGGGGACAGGCGGGAAAAACTGTTTTTT.

The chain recombines TRBV7-9 with TRBJ2-5; 10 bases match TRBD2. The CDR3 is made up of 15 amino acids. Losses at the gene ends were 4 bases for V and 0 bases for J; bases not matched to a gene: 2. Germline V gives CDR1 SEHNR, CDR2 FQNEAQ (reference sequence). CDR3 residues: CASSYSGGYQETQYF. The CDR3 DNA sequence: TGTGCCAGCAGCTATAGCGGGGGGTACCAAGAGACCCAGTACTTC.

This chain links TRBV10-3 with TRBJ2-7; weak D call: TRBD2 (5 bases). Germline values: CDR1 ENHRY, CDR2 SYGVKD. The CDR3 is 13 amino acids. The V end was cut by 6 bases, the J end by 3 bases, with 12 bases between. CDR3 in DNA: TGTGCCATCAGCCCAGACGGGGACTACGAGCAGTACTTC. Translation: CAISPDGDYEQYF.

The genes are TRBV19 and TRBJ2-7; weak D call: TRBD1 (5 bases). Deletions cut 1 base from V and 1 base from J, with 5 bases between. From germline, CDR1 is LNHDA and CDR2 SQIVND (reference sequence). The CDR3 spans 13 residues. The CDR3 sequence is CASSIGQSYEQYF. The CDR3 DNA follows: TGTGCCAGTAGTATAGGACAGTCCTACGAGCAGTACTTC. The full variable domain, rest sourced from reference TRBV19 and TRBJ2-7, is DGGITQSPKYLFRKEGQNVTLSCEQNLNHDAMYWYRQDPGQGLRLIYYSQIVNDFQKGDIAEGYSVSREKKESFPLTVTSAQKNPTAFYLCASSIGQSYEQYFGPGTRLTVT.

The J gene is TRBJ2-1, the V gene TRBV2; 7 nucleotides agree with TRBD1. V lost 7 bases to trimming and J lost 7 bases; unmatched junction nucleotides: 1. The V gene's germline CDR1 is SNHLY and CDR2 FYNNEI. The CDR3 consists of 11 residues. The chain's CDR3 is CASTTGNEQFF. In DNA, the CDR3 is TGTGCCAGCACGACAGGGAATGAGCAGTTCTTC.